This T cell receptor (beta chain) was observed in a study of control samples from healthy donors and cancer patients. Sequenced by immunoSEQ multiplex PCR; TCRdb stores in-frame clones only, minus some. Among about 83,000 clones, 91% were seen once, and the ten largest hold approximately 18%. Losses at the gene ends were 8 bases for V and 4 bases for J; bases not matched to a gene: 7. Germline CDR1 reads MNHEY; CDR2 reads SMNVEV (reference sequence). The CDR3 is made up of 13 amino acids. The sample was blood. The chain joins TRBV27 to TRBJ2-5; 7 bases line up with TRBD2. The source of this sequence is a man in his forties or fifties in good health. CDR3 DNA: TGTGCCAGCTCGCGGGGGTTTGGAGAGACCCAGTACTTC. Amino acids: CASSRGFGETQYF.